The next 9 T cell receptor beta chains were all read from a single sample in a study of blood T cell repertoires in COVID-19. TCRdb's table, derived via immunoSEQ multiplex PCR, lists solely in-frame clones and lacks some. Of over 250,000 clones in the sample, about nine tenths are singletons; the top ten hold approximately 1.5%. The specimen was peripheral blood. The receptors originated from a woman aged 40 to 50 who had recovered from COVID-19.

This chain's CDR3 is CASSYARQASYEQYF. Here the CDR3 DNA reads TGTGCCAGCAGTTACGCCCGACAGGCTTCCTACGAGCAGTACTTC. The V call is TRBV6-5, the J call TRBJ2-7; weak D call: TRBD1 (6 bases). Deletions cut 2 bases from V and 1 base from J, with 12 bases between. CDR1 and CDR2 from the germline V gene are MNHEY and SVGAGI. CDR3 length: 15 amino acids.

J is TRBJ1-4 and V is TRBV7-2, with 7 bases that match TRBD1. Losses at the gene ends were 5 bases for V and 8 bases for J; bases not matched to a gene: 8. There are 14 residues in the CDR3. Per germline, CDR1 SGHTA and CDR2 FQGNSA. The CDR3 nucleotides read TGTGCCAGCAGCCCAGGGGGATTCGGGGAAAAACTGTTTTTT. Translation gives CASSPGGFGEKLFF.

The CDR3 spells CASRVQGVGELFF. CDR3 sequence (DNA): TGTGCCAGCAGGGTTCAAGGGGTCGGGGAGCTGTTTTTT. The chain joins TRBV27 to TRBJ2-2, with D possibly being TRBD1 (5 bases). From germline, CDR1 is MNHEY and CDR2 SMNVEV (reference sequence). CDR3 length: 13 residues. V was shortened by 6 bases and J by 7 bases, with 12 bases between the two germline ends.

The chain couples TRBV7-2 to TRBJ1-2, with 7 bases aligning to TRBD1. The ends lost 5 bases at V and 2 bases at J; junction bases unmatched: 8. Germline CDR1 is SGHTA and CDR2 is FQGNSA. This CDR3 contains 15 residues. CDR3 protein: CASSGRQGWNYGYTF. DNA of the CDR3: TGTGCCAGCAGCGGTCGACAGGGCTGGAACTATGGCTACACCTTC.

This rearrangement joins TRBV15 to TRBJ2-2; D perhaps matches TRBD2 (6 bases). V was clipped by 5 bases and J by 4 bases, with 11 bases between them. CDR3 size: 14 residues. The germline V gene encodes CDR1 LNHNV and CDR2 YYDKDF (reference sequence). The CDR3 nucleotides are TGTGCCACCAGCCAGCGGGTAGTCACCGGGGAGCTGTTTTTT. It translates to CATSQRVVTGELFF.

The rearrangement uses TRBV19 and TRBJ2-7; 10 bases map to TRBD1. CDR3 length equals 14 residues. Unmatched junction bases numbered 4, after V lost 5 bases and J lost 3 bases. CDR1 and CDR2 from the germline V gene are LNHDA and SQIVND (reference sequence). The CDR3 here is CASSLDRGSYEQYF. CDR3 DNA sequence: TGTGCCAGTAGTTTGGACAGGGGGAGCTACGAGCAGTACTTC.

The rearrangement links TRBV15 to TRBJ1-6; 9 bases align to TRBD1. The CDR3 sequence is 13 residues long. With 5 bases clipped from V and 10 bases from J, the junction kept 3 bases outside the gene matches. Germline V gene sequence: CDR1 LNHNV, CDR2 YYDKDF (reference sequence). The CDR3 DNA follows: TGTGCCACCAGCGGGACAGGGAGGTCACCCCTCCACTTT. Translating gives CATSGTGRSPLHF. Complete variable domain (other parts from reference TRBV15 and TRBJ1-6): DAMVIQNPRYQVTQFGKPVTLSCSQTLNHNVMYWYQQKSSQAPKLLFHYYDKDFNNEADTPDNFQSRRPNTSFCFLDIRSPGLGDTAMYLCATSGTGRSPLHFGNGTRLTVT.

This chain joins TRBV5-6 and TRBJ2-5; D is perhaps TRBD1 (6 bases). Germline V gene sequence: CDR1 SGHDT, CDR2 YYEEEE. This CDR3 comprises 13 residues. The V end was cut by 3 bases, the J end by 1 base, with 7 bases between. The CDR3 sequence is CASSWGLQETQYF. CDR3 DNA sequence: TGTGCCAGCAGCTGGGGGCTCCAAGAGACCCAGTACTTC.

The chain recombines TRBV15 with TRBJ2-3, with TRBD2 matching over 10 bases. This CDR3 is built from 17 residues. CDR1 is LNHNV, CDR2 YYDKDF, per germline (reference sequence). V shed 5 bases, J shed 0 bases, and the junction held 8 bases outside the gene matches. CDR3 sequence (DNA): TGTGCCACCAGCGGAAGGACTAGCGGACGTAGCACAGATACGCAGTATTTT. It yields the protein CATSGRTSGRSTDTQYF.